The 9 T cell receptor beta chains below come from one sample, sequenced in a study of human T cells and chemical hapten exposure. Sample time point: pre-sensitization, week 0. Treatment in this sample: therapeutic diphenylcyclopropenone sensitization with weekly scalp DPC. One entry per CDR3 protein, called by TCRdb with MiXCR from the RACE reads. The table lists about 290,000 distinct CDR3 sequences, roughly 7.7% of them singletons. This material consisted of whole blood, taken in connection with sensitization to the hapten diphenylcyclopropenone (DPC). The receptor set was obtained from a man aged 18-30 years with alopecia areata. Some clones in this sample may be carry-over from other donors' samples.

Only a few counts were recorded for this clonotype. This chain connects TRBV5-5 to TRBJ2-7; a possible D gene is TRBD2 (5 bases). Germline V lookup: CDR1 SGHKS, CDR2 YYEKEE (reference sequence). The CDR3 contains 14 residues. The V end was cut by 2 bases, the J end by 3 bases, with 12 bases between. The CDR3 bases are TGTGCCAGCAGCTTTTGGACTGGCAACTACGAGCAGTACGTC. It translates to CASSFWTGNYEQYV.

CDR3 bases: TGTGCCAGCAGTTTATTCCCAAGCGGAGGTGATACGCAGTATTTT. The encoded protein is CASSLFPSGGDTQYF. The rearrangement joins TRBV27 to TRBJ2-3; a weak D match, TRBD2 (5 bases). CDR1 MNHEY and CDR2 SMNVEV come from the germline V gene (reference sequence). This CDR3 comprises 15 residues. V dropped 1 base and J dropped 6 bases, with 14 bases sitting between them.

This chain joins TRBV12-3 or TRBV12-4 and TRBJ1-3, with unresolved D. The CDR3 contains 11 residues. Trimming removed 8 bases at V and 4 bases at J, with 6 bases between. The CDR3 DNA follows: TGTGCCAGCGCATGGGGAAACACCATATATTTT. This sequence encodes CASAWGNTIYF.

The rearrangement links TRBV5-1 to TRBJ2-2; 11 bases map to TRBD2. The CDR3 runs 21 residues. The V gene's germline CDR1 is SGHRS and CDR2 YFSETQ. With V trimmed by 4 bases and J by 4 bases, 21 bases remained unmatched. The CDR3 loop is CASSPPPRRLAGTRGTGELFF. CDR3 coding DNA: TGCGCCAGCAGCCCGCCCCCAAGAAGACTAGCGGGGACAAGAGGCACCGGGGAGCTGTTTTTT.

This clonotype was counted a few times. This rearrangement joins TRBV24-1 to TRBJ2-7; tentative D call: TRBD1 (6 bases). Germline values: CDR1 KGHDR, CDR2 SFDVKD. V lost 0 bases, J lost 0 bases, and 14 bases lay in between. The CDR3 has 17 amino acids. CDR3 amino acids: CATSDLKNSGDSYEQYV. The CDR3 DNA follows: TGTGCCACCAGTGATTTGAAGAATTCAGGGGACTCCTACGAGCAGTACGTC.

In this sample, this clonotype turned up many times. CDR3 sequence reads: CASSLGPGSEQYF. CDR3 sequence (DNA): TGTGCCAGCAGCTTGGGACCCGGGAGCGAGCAGTACTTC. V gene TRBV11-3 combines with J gene TRBJ2-7; D may be TRBD2 (6 bases). Trimming left V 3 bases short and J 6 bases short, with 12 bases between. Germline loops: CDR1 SGHNT, CDR2 YENEEA. CDR3 length equals 13 residues.

The CDR3, as DNA: TGTGCCAGCAGTGATTCCGGGGAGCTGTTTTTT. It specifies CASSDSGELFF. The chain has TRBV6-4 and TRBJ2-2, with D hard to call. The CDR3 is 11 amino acids. V was shortened by 3 bases and J by 6 bases, with 2 bases between the two germline ends. CDR1 is MRHNA and CDR2 is SNTAGT in the germline V gene.

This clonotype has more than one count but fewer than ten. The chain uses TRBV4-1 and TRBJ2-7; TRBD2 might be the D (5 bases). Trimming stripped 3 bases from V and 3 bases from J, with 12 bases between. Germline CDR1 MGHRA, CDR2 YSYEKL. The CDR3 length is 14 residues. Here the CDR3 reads CASSHPAEGYEQYF. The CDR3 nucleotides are TGCGCCAGCAGCCACCCCGCAGAGGGCTACGAGCAGTACTTC.

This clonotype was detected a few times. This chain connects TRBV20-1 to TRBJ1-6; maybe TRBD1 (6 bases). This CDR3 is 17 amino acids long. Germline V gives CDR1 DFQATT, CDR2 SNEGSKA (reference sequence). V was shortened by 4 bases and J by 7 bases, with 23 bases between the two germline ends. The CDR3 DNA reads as TGCAGTGCTACACAGGGAGGGCTTCTTTTCTTAAATTCACCCCTCCACTTT. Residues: CSATQGGLLFLNSPLHF.